Below, one T cell receptor (beta chain) is given with its context. Its matching antigen is unknown. The data were taken from a study of glioma-infiltrating T cells. Study-level findings and limits: Only very few CDR3 sequences appeared in both tissue and blood. Non-neoplastic patients had below-expected tissue-blood divergence, while all gliomas exceeded expectation.

TCR alpha and beta CDR3 regions were amplified from RNA using iRepertoire nested multiplex PCR. A single record per CDR3 protein comes from TCRdb applying MiXCR to the multiplex PCR reads. The repertoire has approximately 190,000 distinct CDR3 sequences, over 25% of them found once; the top ten carry around 20%. Sequencing input: glioma tissue, nonneoplastic brain tissue, or PBMCs (not recorded which). The sequence derives from a human donor with low-grade glioma or glioblastoma, undergoing nonglioma brain surgery, or in good health (not recorded which).

The CDR3 nucleotides are TGTGCCAGCAGTCCAATAGCGGGGGTGCACAATGAGCAGTTCTTC. Translation gives CASSPIAGVHNEQFF. The chain recombines TRBV2 with TRBJ2-1, with 9 bases lining up with TRBD2. The V gene's germline CDR1 is SNHLY and CDR2 FYNNEI. Trimming at V came to 5 bases and at J to 5 bases, leaving 7 bases not matched to a gene. The CDR3 totals 15 residues.